Each of the 3 T cell receptor beta chains below was sequenced from the same sample in a study of graft-versus-host responses after intestinal transplantation. The table came from immunoSEQ multiplex PCR; TCRdb's copy has only in-frame clones and leaves some out. The table has tens of thousands of clones, less than 95% seen once; the top ten hold approximately 0.56%. This material consisted of PBMCs, taken 156 days after intestinal transplant. The receptors were sampled from a human patient who received an intestinal transplant, so some T cells may come from the graft donor.

This chain links TRBV5-6 with TRBJ2-1; 12 bases align to TRBD2. Germline assignment: CDR1 SGHDT and CDR2 YYEEEE. The CDR3 contains 13 residues. J gave up 15 bases and V 4 bases, and 8 bases lay outside the gene matches. For the CDR3, the DNA is TGTGCCAGCAGCCTCAGGACTAGCGGGGCTGGGTTCTTC. This sequence encodes CASSLRTSGAGFF. Full variable domain (outside the CDR3, taken from reference TRBV5-6 and TRBJ2-1): DAGVTQSPTHLIKTRGQQVTLRCSPKSGHDTVSWYQQALGQGPQFIFQYYEEEERQRGNFPDRFSGHQFPNYSSELNVNALLLGDSALYLCASSLRTSGAGFFGPGTRLTVL.

The chain carries TRBV5-1 and TRBJ2-5, with D possibly being TRBD1 or TRBD2 (5 bases each). This CDR3 is built from 14 residues. Germline V gene lookup returns CDR1 SGHRS and CDR2 YFSETQ. Trimming stripped 0 bases from V and 2 bases from J, with 8 bases between. CDR3 residues: CASSLGWGQETQYF. The CDR3 DNA sequence: TGCGCCAGCAGCTTGGGGTGGGGGCAAGAGACCCAGTACTTC.

CDR3 in amino acids: CASGLVLGVEIYEQYF. The CDR3 coding sequence is TGTGCTAGTGGTTTGGTACTAGGTGTAGAGATCTACGAGCAGTACTTC. This sequence joins TRBV12-5 and TRBJ2-7; D perhaps matches TRBD2 (5 bases). V dropped 0 bases and J dropped 3 bases, with 15 bases sitting between them. This CDR3 spans 16 amino acids. CDR1 and CDR2 from the germline V gene are LGHNT and FRNRAP.